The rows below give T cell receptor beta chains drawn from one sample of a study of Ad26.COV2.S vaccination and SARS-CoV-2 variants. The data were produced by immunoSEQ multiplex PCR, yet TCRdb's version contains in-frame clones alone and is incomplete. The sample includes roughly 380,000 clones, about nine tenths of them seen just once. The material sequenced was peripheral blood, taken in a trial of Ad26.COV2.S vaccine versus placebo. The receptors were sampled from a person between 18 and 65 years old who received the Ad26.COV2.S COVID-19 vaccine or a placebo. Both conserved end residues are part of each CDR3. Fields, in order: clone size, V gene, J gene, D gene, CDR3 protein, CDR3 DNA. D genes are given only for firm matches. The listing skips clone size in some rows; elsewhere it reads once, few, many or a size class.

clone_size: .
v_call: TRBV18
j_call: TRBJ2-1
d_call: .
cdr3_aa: CASSPGETTYNEQFF
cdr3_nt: TGTGCCAGCTCACCAGGAGAAACTACTTATAATGAGCAGTTCTTC

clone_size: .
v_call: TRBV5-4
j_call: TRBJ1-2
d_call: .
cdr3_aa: CASSLGDGIPHYGYTF
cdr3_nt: TGTGCCAGCAGCTTGGGGGACGGAATCCCCCACTATGGCTACACCTTC

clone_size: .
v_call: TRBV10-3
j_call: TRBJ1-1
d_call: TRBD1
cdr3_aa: CAISADRATEAFF
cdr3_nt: TGTGCCATCAGTGCGGACAGGGCTACTGAAGCTTTCTTT

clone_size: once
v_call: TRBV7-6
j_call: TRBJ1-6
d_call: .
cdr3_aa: CASRSSMEYNSPLHF
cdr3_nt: TGTGCCAGCCGGAGTTCAATGGAGTATAATTCACCCCTCCACTTT

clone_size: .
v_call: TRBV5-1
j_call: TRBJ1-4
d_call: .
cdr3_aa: CASSSRDTNEKLFF
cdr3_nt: TGCGCCAGCAGCTCACGGGACACCAATGAAAAACTGTTTTTT

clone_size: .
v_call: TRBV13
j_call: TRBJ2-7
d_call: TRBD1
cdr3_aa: CASSVDRVQQYF
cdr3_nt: TGTGCCAGCAGCGTAGACAGGGTCCAGCAGTACTTC

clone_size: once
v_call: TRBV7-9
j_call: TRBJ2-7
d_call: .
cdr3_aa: CASSFREVEQYF
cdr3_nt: TGTGCCAGCAGCTTTCGAGAGGTCGAGCAGTACTTC

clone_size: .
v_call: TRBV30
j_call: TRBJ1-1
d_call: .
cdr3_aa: CAWINRVKNTEAFF
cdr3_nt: TGTGCCTGGATTAACCGGGTTAAGAACACTGAAGCTTTCTTT

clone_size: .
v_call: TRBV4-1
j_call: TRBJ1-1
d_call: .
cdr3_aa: CASSQLGYEAFF
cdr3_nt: TGCGCCAGCAGCCAACTTGGATACGAGGCTTTCTTT

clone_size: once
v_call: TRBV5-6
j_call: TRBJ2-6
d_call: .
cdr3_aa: CASSLGPFSGANVLTF
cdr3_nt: TGTGCCAGCAGCTTGGGACCGTTCTCTGGGGCCAACGTCCTGACTTTC

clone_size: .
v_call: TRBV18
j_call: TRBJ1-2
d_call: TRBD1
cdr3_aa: CASATGADLNYGYTF
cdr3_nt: TGTGCCAGCGCCACAGGGGCCGACCTCAACTATGGCTACACCTTC

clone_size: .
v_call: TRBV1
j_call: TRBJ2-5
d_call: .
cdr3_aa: CTSSPKLAGVPGETQYF
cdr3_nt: TGCACCAGCAGCCCGAAACTAGCGGGGGTACCGGGCGAGACCCAGTACTTC

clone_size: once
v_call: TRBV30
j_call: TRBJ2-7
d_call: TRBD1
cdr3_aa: CAWRGQASYYEQYF
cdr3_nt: TGTGCCTGGAGGGGACAGGCGTCCTACTACGAGCAGTACTTC

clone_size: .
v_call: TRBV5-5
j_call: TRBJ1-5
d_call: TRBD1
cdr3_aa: CASSRDRSQPQHF
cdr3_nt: TGTGCCAGCAGCCGGGACAGAAGTCAGCCCCAGCATTTT

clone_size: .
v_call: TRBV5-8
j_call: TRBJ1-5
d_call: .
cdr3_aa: CASSSKLISNQPQHF
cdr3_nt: TGTGCCAGCAGCTCAAAACTGATTAGCAATCAGCCCCAGCATTTT

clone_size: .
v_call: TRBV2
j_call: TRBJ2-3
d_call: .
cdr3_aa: CASSNIGTGTQYF
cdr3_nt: TGTGCCAGCAGCAATATAGGGACTGGTACGCAGTATTTT

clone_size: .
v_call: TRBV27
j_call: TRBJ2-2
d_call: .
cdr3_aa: CASSFQQQTGELFF
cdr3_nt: TGTGCCAGCAGTTTTCAACAGCAAACCGGGGAGCTGTTTTTT

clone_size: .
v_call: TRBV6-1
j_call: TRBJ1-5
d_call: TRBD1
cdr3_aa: CASSEPARDRLF
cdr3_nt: TGTGCCAGCAGTGAACCAGCCCGGGACAGACTCTTC

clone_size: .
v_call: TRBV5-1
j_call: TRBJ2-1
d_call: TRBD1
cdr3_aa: CASSILGQGNSYNEQFF
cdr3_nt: TGCGCCAGCAGCATACTGGGACAGGGGAACTCCTACAATGAGCAGTTCTTC

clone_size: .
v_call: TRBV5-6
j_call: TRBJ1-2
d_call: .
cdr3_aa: CASSTQGFGYTF
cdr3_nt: TGTGCCAGCAGCACACAGGGTTTTGGCTACACCTTC

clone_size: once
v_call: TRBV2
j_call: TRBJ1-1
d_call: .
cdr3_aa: CASSDRGAGTEAFF
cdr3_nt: TGTGCCAGCAGTGATCGAGGGGCTGGCACTGAAGCTTTCTTT

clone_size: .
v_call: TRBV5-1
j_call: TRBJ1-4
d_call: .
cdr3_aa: CASSLDGLAQGGEKLFF
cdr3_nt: TGCGCCAGCAGCTTGGATGGTTTGGCACAGGGAGGTGAAAAACTGTTTTTT

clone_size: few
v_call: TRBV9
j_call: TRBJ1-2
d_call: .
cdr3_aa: CASSPDDYGYTF
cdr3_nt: TGTGCCAGCAGCCCGGATGACTATGGCTACACCTTC

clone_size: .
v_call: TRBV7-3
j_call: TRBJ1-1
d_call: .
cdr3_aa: CASSHQGGTEAFF
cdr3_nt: TGTGCCAGCAGCCACCAAGGGGGTACTGAAGCTTTCTTT

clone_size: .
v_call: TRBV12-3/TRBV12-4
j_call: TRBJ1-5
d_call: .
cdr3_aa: CATREGNQPQHF
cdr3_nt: TGTGCCACAAGGGAGGGAAATCAGCCCCAGCATTTT

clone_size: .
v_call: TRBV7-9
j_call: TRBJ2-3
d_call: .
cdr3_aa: CASSEWDSTDTQYF
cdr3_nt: TGTGCCAGCAGCGAATGGGACAGCACAGATACGCAGTATTTT

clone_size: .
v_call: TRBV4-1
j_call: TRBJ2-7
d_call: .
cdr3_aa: CASSQGAQGILYEQYF
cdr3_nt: TGCGCCAGCAGCCAAGGAGCACAGGGAATCCTCTACGAGCAGTACTTC

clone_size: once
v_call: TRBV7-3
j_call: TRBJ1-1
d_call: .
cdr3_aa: CASSLGTVRAEAFF
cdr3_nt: TGTGCCAGCAGCTTAGGAACCGTAAGAGCTGAAGCTTTCTTT

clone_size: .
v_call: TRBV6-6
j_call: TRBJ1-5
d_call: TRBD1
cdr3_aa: CASSYEGAYQPQHF
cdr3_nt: TGTGCCAGCAGTTACGAGGGGGCGTATCAGCCCCAGCATTTT

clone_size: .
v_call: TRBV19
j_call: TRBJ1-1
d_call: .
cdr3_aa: CASYTRKGTEAFF
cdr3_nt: TGTGCCAGCTACACTCGAAAGGGCACTGAAGCTTTCTTT

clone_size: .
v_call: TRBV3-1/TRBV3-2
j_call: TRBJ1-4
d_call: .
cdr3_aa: CASSQESLGELQLFF
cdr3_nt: TGTGCCAGCAGCCAAGAAAGTTTAGGGGAACTTCAACTGTTTTTT

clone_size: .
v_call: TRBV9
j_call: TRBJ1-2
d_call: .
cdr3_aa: CASSAERSSSYGYTF
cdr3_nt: TGTGCCAGCAGCGCTGAGAGGTCGAGCTCTTATGGCTACACCTTC

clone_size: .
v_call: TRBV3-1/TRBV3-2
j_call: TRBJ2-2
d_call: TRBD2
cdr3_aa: CASTPGCMRGGNTGELFF
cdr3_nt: TGTGCCAGCACCCCTGGATGTATGCGGGGGGGAAACACCGGGGAGCTGTTTTTT

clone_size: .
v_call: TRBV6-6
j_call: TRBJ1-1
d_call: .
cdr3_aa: CASSRSTRDTEAFF
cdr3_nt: TGTGCCAGCAGCAGATCCACACGGGACACTGAAGCTTTCTTT

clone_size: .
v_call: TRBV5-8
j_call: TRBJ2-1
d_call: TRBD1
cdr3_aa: CASSLTGSYENEQFF
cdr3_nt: TGTGCCAGCAGCCTGACAGGGTCGTATGAGAATGAGCAGTTCTTC

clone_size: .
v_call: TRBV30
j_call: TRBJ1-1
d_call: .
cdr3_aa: CAWRSGNTEAFF
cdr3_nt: TGTGCCTGGAGATCCGGGAACACTGAAGCTTTCTTT

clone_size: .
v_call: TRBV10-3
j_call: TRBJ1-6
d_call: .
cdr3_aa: CAISDPAGERGDSPLHF
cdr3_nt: TGTGCCATCAGTGACCCAGCCGGGGAAAGGGGGGATTCACCCCTCCACTTT

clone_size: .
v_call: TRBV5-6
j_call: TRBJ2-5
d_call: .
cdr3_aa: CASSSHGEETQYF
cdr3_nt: TGTGCCAGCAGCTCCCACGGGGAAGAGACCCAGTACTTC

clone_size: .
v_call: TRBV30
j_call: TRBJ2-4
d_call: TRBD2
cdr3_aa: CAWSPTQRGGRGYF
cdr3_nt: TGTGCCTGGAGTCCGACACAGCGGGGGGGCCGGGGGTACTTC

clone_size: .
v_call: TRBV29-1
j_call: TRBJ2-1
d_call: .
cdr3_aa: CSVEYPLSNEQFF
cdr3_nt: TGCAGCGTTGAGTACCCATTGAGTAATGAGCAGTTCTTC

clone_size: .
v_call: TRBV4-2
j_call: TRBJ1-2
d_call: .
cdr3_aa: CASSQEKLGVAYGYTF
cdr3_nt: TGTGCCAGCAGCCAAGAAAAATTAGGGGTGGCATATGGCTACACCTTC

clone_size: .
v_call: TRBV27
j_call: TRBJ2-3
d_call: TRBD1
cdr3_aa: CASSRGTGGTNTQYF
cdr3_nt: TGTGCCAGCAGTCGCGGGACAGGGGGTACAAATACGCAGTATTTT

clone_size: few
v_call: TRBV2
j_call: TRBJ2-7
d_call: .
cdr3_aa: CASSDGPVLYEQYF
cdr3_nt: TGTGCCAGCAGTGACGGGCCAGTGCTCTACGAGCAGTACTTC

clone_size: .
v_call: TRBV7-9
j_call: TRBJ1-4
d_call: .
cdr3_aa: CASSPANEKLFF
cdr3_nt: TGTGCCAGCAGCCCTGCTAATGAAAAACTGTTTTTT

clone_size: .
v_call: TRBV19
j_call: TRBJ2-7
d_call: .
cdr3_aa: CASSVLAEGYYEQYF
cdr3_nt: TGTGCCAGTAGTGTCTTAGCAGAGGGATACTACGAGCAGTACTTC

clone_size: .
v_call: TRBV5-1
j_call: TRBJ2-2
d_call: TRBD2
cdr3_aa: CASSSLTSGGNTGELFF
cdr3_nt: TGCGCCAGCAGCTCGCTCACTAGCGGGGGGAACACCGGGGAGCTGTTTTTT

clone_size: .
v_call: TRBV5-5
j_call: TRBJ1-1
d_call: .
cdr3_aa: CASSTKQGTNTEAFF
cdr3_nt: TGTGCCAGCAGCACCAAACAGGGAACGAACACTGAAGCTTTCTTT

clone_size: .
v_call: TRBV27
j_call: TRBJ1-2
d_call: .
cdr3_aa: CASSAQVNYGYTF
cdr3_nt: TGTGCCAGCAGTGCGCAGGTGAACTATGGCTACACCTTC

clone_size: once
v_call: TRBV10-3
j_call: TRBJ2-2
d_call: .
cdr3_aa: CAISSRDTNTGELFF
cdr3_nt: TGTGCCATCAGTTCCCGGGACACAAACACCGGGGAGCTGTTTTTT